Sequencing of this TCR beta chain was carried out in a study of blood T cell repertoires in COVID-19. Study overall: Samples representing acute and convalescent COVID-19 were sourced from the United States, Italy and Spain. T cells, B-cell-depleted T cells, or PBMCs provided the cDNA or gDNA that served as material.

How the authors handled the data: Reference gene primer amplification in the assay estimated nucleated cell counts. Measured with immunoSEQ multiplex PCR; TCRdb has only the in-frame clones, and not every one. That table gives V, J and clone size, and the DNA gave D and trimming. This sample has 45,000 to 70,000 clones, with around 84% found just once. Trimming took 3 bases from V and 2 from J, leaving 7 bases between them. The germline V gene has CDR1 LGHDT and CDR2 YNNKEL (reference sequence). The CDR3 loop spans 13 amino acids. The sequence derives from a woman of 80 years or more with acute or convalescent COVID-19. The sequencing input was peripheral blood. The chain recombines TRBV3-1 (or the pseudogene TRBV3-2) with TRBJ2-5, with D tentatively TRBD2 (5 bases). This chain's CDR3 is CASSHREQETQYF. The CDR3 nucleotides read TGTGCCAGCAGCCACCGGGAACAAGAGACCCAGTACTTC.